The clone carrying this T cell receptor beta chain was seen once. The data stem from a study of T cell responses to AZD1222 COVID-19 vaccine. The assay was immunoSEQ multiplex PCR, and TCRdb's table has in-frame clones only and misses some. The table has 90,000 to 120,000 clones, around nine tenths seen once. Looked up from germline, CDR1 is MRHNA and CDR2 is SNTAGT. This CDR3 comprises 13 residues. V was shortened by 5 bases and J by 7 bases, with 12 bases between the two germline ends. Source: peripheral blood, taken 28 days after the second AZD1222 dose. The receptor was isolated from an adult who received the AZD1222 COVID-19 vaccine. The chain joins TRBV6-4 to TRBJ2-1; possible D gene TRBD2, 5 bases. The CDR3, as DNA: TGTGCCAGCAGTACCGGACTTCTTAATGAGCAGTTCTTC. Protein product: CASSTGLLNEQFF.